What follows are 18 T cell receptor beta chains derived from one specimen sequenced in a study of Graves' ophthalmopathy and Graves' hyperthyroidism. Investigators amplified TCR beta CDR3 regions from RNA transcripts. After a first-round RT-PCR with HTBI primers, a second-round multiplex PCR was run. From the multiplex PCR reads, TCRdb called clonotypes with MiXCR, one entry per CDR3 protein. The sample yields about 620,000 distinct CDR3 sequences, about a fifth seen once. Specimen: peripheral blood. The receptors originated from a woman under 30 with stable Graves' hyperthyroidism. Some clones in this sample may be carry-over from other donors' samples.

This clonotype was observed a single time. This chain's CDR3 is CASSSDPDRESNQPQHF. CDR3 bases: TGTGCCAGCAGCTCGGACCCCGACAGGGAAAGCAATCAGCCCCAGCATTTT. This chain joins TRBV11-2 and TRBJ1-5; 7 bases fit TRBD1. The CDR3 is made up of 17 amino acids. V gave up 4 bases and J gave up 1 base; unmatched junction bases: 10. Germline V gene data show CDR1 as SGHAT and CDR2 as FQNNGV. Variable domain in full (rest from reference TRBV11-2 and TRBJ1-5): EAGVAQSPRYKIIEKRQSVAFWCNPISGHATLYWYQQILGQGPKLLIQFQNNGVVDDSQLPKDRFSAERLKGVDSTLKIQPAKLEDSAVYLCASSSDPDRESNQPQHFGDGTRLSIL.

The V gene is TRBV4-1, the J gene TRBJ1-3; D is unclear. CDR3 length: 16 residues. The V and J ends lost 0 bases and 4 bases respectively, with 13 bases between them. Germline V lookup: CDR1 MGHRA, CDR2 YSYEKL. CDR3 in amino acids: CASSQDQRRRGNTIYF. The CDR3 DNA follows: TGCGCCAGCAGCCAAGATCAACGCCGAAGGGGAAACACCATATATTTT.

This clonotype was counted a few times. This could be a read error, since a much larger clone is one nucleotide away. The V gene is TRBV6-2 or TRBV6-3, the J gene TRBJ1-1; D is ambiguous. V gave up 2 bases and J gave up 0 bases, with 4 bases separating them. Germline CDR1 and CDR2: MNHEY and SVGEGT. The CDR3 consists of 13 residues. The CDR3: CASSYKMNTEAFF. The DNA for the CDR3 is TGTGCCAGCAGTTACAAGATGAACACTGAAGCTTTCTTT.

This chain connects TRBV12-3 or TRBV12-4 to TRBJ2-7; the match to TRBD2 covers 8 bases. CDR3 length equals 13 residues. Losses at the gene ends were 7 bases for V and 6 bases for J; bases not matched to a gene: 8. The CDR3: CASTSGRFSEQYF. The CDR3 DNA follows: TGTGCCAGCACCAGCGGGAGATTCTCCGAGCAGTACTTC.

This clonotype was detected ten times or more. This chain uses TRBV20-1 with TRBJ2-7, with 7 bases lining up with TRBD2. CDR1 is DFQATT, CDR2 SNEGSKA, per germline (reference sequence). The J segment lost 2 bases and the V segment lost 7 bases, leaving 8 bases of the junction unmatched. This CDR3 spans 13 amino acids. CDR3 region: CSVSSGATYEQYF. The CDR3 coding sequence is TGCAGTGTTTCGAGCGGGGCAACCTACGAGCAGTACTTC.

The CDR3 protein is CASSQSWGGLAGDYEQYF. Written as DNA, the CDR3 is TGTGCCAGCAGCCAATCCTGGGGGGGACTAGCGGGTGACTACGAGCAGTACTTC. The genes are TRBV3-1 and TRBJ2-7; 12 nucleotides agree with TRBD2. The CDR3 covers 18 residues. The V gene's germline CDR1 is LGHDT and CDR2 YNNKEL (reference sequence). The trim removed 2 bases at V and 3 bases at J, leaving 11 bases unmatched.

V and J are TRBV6-2 or TRBV6-3 and TRBJ1-5; D is perhaps TRBD1 (6 bases). CDR3 length equals 13 residues. Trimming left V 5 bases short and J 11 bases short, with 16 bases between. Germline lookup yields CDR1 MNHEY and CDR2 SVGEGT. The CDR3 protein is CASSRDTSSAQHF. Here the CDR3 DNA reads TGTGCCAGCAGTCGGGACACCTCTTCGGCCCAGCATTTT.

The chain combines TRBV6-1 with TRBJ2-7; 9 positions match TRBD1. Germline V gene lookup returns CDR1 MNHNS and CDR2 SASEGT. V shed 1 base, J shed 4 bases, and the junction held 5 bases outside the gene matches. This CDR3 has 15 residues. DNA of the CDR3: TGTGCCAGCAGTGAAGGAACAGGGGGCTTTTACGAGCAGTACTTC. Protein sequence: CASSEGTGGFYEQYF.

This chain joins TRBV12-3 or TRBV12-4 and TRBJ2-2; D is possibly TRBD1 or TRBD2 (6 bases each). CDR3 length: 16 residues. The V end was cut by 5 bases, the J end by 3 bases, with 16 bases between. The CDR3 region has the DNA TGTGCCAGCAGTAAGGGGGAGCGGGTGGACACCGGGGAGCTGTTTTTT. As protein: CASSKGERVDTGELFF.

This chain joins TRBV14 and TRBJ2-7; D gene uncertain. The germline V gene encodes CDR1 SGHDN and CDR2 FVKESK. The CDR3 is made up of 10 amino acids. The CDR3 nucleotides read TGTTCCTGCGTAGCAGGCGAGCAGTACTTC. Translating it yields CSCVAGEQYF.

This clonotype has at least ten counts. The gene calls are TRBV6-2 or TRBV6-3 and TRBJ1-2; D gene ambiguous. The CDR3 has 13 residues. V lost 5 bases and J 4 bases, leaving 11 bases between the germline ends. Per germline, CDR1 MNHEY and CDR2 SVGEGT. The CDR3 here is CASSITGFYGYTF. The CDR3 DNA is TGTGCCAGCAGTATCACGGGCTTCTATGGCTACACCTTC.

This clonotype was seen only a few times. The genes are TRBV2 and TRBJ2-4; no clear D. The ends were cut back, 7 bases at V and 2 bases at J, with 15 bases in the middle. This CDR3 contains 15 residues. CDR1 and CDR2 from the germline V gene are SNHLY and FYNNEI. CDR3 region: CASKTFRYPKNIQYF. In DNA form, the CDR3 reads TGTGCCAGCAAGACGTTCAGGTATCCCAAAAACATTCAGTACTTC. Based on the CDR3 plus reference TRBV2 and TRBJ2-4, the full variable domain is EPEVTQTPSHQVTQMGQEVILRCVPISNHLYFYWYRQILGQKVEFLVSFYNNEISEKSEIFDDQFSVERPDGSNFTLKIRSTKLEDSAMYFCASKTFRYPKNIQYFGAGTRLSVL.

This clonotype occurred many times. The chain is built from TRBV7-2 and TRBJ2-2; TRBD1 aligns across 11 bases. V lost 6 bases, J lost 3 bases, and 0 bases stayed unmatched. This CDR3 region has 14 residues. Germline CDR1 SGHTA, CDR2 FQGNSA. The CDR3 DNA reads as TGTGCCAGCAGGGACAGGGGGCACACCGGGGAGCTGTTTTTT. Translating gives CASRDRGHTGELFF.

In this sample, this clonotype turned up many times. The chain combines TRBV20-1 with TRBJ1-2; D not certain. Per germline, CDR1 DFQATT and CDR2 SNEGSKA (reference sequence). Trimming pared 0 bases from V and 4 bases from J, leaving 6 bases between. The CDR3 consists of 12 residues. Here the CDR3 reads CSAREDIYGYTF. The CDR3 nucleotides read TGCAGTGCTAGAGAGGATATCTATGGCTACACCTTC.

The chain couples TRBV5-1 to TRBJ1-2; D gene unclear. Germline CDR1 and CDR2: SGHRS and YFSETQ. Trimming stripped 0 bases from V and 2 bases from J, with 11 bases between. CDR3 length: 15 residues. In DNA, the CDR3 is TGCGCCAGCAGCTTGGGATTTGGACGGAACTATGGCTACACCTTC. The encoded protein is CASSLGFGRNYGYTF.

This clonotype was picked up a small number of times. The rearrangement links TRBV6-2 or TRBV6-3 to TRBJ2-5, with D possibly matching TRBD2 (6 bases). The V end was cut by 2 bases, the J end by 5 bases, with 12 bases between. This CDR3 contains 14 residues. CDR1 is MNHEY, CDR2 SVGEGT, per germline. This CDR3 is CASSYETSWETQYF. Here the CDR3 DNA reads TGTGCCAGCAGTTACGAAACTAGCTGGGAGACCCAGTACTTC.

This clonotype has at least ten counts. V gene TRBV14 combines with J gene TRBJ1-2, with no clear D. V was trimmed by 1 base and J by 7 bases, leaving 16 bases between them. Germline loops: CDR1 SGHDN, CDR2 FVKESK. The CDR3 totals 15 residues. CDR3 sequence: CASSQVQDGPGGYTF. In DNA, the CDR3 is TGTGCCAGCAGCCAAGTCCAGGACGGTCCTGGTGGCTACACCTTC. Using reference TRBV14 and TRBJ1-2 for the parts outside the CDR3, the full variable domain is EAGVTQFPSHSVIEKGQTVTLRCDPISGHDNLYWYRRVMGKEIKFLLHFVKESKQDESGMPNNRFLAERTGGTYSTLKVQPAELEDSGVYFCASSQVQDGPGGYTFGSGTRLTVV.

The V and J genes are TRBV4-1 and TRBJ1-1; a weak D match, TRBD1 (6 bases). Trimming cost V 1 base and J 1 base, with 10 bases left between them. CDR1 is MGHRA, CDR2 YSYEKL, per germline. This CDR3 region has 15 residues. The CDR3 DNA follows: TGCGCCAGCAGCCAAGGGGGCAGGGGGAACACTGAAGCTTTCTTT. It is translated as CASSQGGRGNTEAFF.